This T cell receptor (beta chain) derives from a study of CD8 T cells in Susac syndrome (dated by TCRdb to the late 2010s). Broadly, across the study: Repertoire sequencing was used to test whether CD8+ T cell activation and differentiation in Susac syndrome was antigen driven.

On this clonotype itself: No antigen is known for it. Base qualities are not recorded, but no much larger clone differs from it by a single base.

High-throughput TCR beta sequencing profiled peripheral blood CD8+ and CD4+ T cells from healthy donors, Susac syndrome patients and multiple sclerosis patients. Treatment-naive patients with stable or active relapsing-remitting disease fulfilling revised McDonald criteria were used as multiple sclerosis controls. Bulk CD8+ and CD4+ T cells were purified by magnetic negative isolation, whereas CD8+ TEMRA cells were enriched by FACS. Blood was drawn into EDTA tubes, processed within 24 hours, and PBMCs were isolated by density gradient centrifugation. PBMCs intended for TCR sequencing were cryopreserved in liquid nitrogen and were subsequently thawed in a 37 degrees C water bath. The sorted or isolated CD4+, CD8+ and CD8+ TEMRA cells had a purity of 90% or higher. RNA was extracted using the RNeasy kit, and roughly 0.45 to 1 microgram was reverse transcribed with random hexamers. The immunoSEQ multiplex PCR assay, which covers 54 Vbeta and 13 Jbeta segments, was used to amplify TCR beta CDR3 regions. PCR amplification bias was corrected by using a synthetic template baseline for primer optimization and computational correction. The published analysis was carried out like this. Only productive sequences were kept, with reads annotated to V, D and J genes according to IMGT and analyzed in immunoSEQ Analyzer. Clonality was computed as one minus Shannon entropy normalized by log2 of the number of productive unique sequences. For each patient and control, public and private clones were evaluated within the 100 most prevalent clones. Susac-specific clones were defined as absent from healthy and MS cohorts, 800 to 1,200 published viral clones and other ImmuneACCESS disease sequences. The public reads were quality trimmed at Q25 with fastp and then assembled into clones with MiXCR by TCRdb, keeping productive beta chains. Duplicate CDR3 protein sequences are folded into a single record with the most common DNA and genes. These V and J calls are TCRdb output, not the study's own analysis. The sample profile shows about 210,000 distinct CDR3 sequences; approximately 95% of them were found once. The leading ten clones occupy 0.085% to 0.095% of the sample.

Reading the germline V gene gives CDR1 SGDLS and CDR2 YYNGEE. From the cysteine through the phenylalanine, the CDR3 covers 14 amino acids. Just CDR3 DNA is preserved here, 42 bases in frame from base 1. The junction carries 17 bases between V and J, which are trimmed by 3 bases and 7 bases respectively. What the study reported, not specific to this receptor: The TCR sequencing and HLA analysis was acknowledged to have included a relatively small number of individuals.

This chain is built from TRBV9 and TRBJ2-7; the D gene is possibly TRBD1, with 5 bases matching. This sequence was found in a human donor with multiple sclerosis. What was sequenced was CD4+ T cells from PBMCs. The encoded CDR3 is CASSGNSQGGEQYF. The DNA is TGTGCCAGCAGCGGAAACTCTCAGGGTGGAGAGCAGTACTTC.